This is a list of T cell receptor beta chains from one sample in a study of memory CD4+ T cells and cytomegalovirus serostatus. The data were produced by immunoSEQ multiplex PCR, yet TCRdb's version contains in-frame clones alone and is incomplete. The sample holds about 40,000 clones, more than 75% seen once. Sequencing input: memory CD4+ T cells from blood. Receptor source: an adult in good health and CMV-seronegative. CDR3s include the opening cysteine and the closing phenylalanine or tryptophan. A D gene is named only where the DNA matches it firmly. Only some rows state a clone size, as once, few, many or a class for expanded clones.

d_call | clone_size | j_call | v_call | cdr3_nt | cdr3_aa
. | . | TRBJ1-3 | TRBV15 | TGTGCCACCAGCTGGGGCTCTGGAAACACCATATATTTT | CATSWGSGNTIYF
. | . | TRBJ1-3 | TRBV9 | TGTGCCAGCAGCGCGGGGGGATTCTCTGGAAACACCATATATTTT | CASSAGGFSGNTIYF
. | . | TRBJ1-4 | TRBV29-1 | TGCAGCGTCCGAGGGGATGGAAATGAAAAACTGTTTTTT | CSVRGDGNEKLFF
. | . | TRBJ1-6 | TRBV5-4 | TGTGCCAGCAGCTGGGCGGGGATATCAGGAAATTCACCCCTCCACTTT | CASSWAGISGNSPLHF
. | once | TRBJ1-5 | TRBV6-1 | TGTGCCAGCAGTGTATTGAGCTGGCAGCCCCAGCATTTT | CASSVLSWQPQHF
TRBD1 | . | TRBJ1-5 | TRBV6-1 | TGTGCCAGCAGTGCCGGGACAGGGGGTGGTTCGGGCAATCAGCCCCAGCATTTT | CASSAGTGGGSGNQPQHF
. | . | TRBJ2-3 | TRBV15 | TGTGCCACCAGCAGCGACCTTCTGGGTGGTACGCAGTATTTT | CATSSDLLGGTQYF
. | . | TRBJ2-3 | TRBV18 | TGTGCCAGCTCACCACAACCCAGCGGAGATACGCAGTATTTT | CASSPQPSGDTQYF
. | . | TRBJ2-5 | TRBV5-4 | TGTGCCAGCAGCTTAGGCGGAAGGCGAGAGACCCAGTACTTC | CASSLGGRRETQYF
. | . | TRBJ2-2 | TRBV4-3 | TGCGCCAGCAGCCAAGATGCTAGAACAGGCACCACCGGGGAGCTGTTTTTT | CASSQDARTGTTGELFF
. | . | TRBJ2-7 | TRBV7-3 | TGTGCCAGCAGCTTAACGATAGGGACGGACTACGAGCAGTACTTC | CASSLTIGTDYEQYF
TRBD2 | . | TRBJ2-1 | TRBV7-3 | TGTGCCAGCAGCCCAATGCACGTAGCGGGGGAGTACAATGAGCAGTTCTTC | CASSPMHVAGEYNEQFF
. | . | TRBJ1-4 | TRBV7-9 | TGTGCCAGCAGCGCGTACAACAGTCGTCTTGATGAAAAACTGTTTTTT | CASSAYNSRLDEKLFF
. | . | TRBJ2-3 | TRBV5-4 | TGTGCCAGCAGCTTATTAGCAGGAGATACGCAGTATTTT | CASSLLAGDTQYF
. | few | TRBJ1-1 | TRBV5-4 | TGTGCCAGCAGCGCCCAGGAGGGGCGGGGCACTGAAGCTTTCTTT | CASSAQEGRGTEAFF
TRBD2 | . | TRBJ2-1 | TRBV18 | TGTGCCAGCTCACCCGAGCTAGCGGGGGTCGTCAATGAGCAGTTCTTC | CASSPELAGVVNEQFF
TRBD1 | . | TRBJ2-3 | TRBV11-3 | TGTGCCAGCAGCCGACAGGGTTCAGATACGCAGTATTTT | CASSRQGSDTQYF
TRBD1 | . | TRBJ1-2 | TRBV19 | TGTGCCAGTAGTATTCTCGCTTCCCACCGGGACAGCAGGAGAGGCTACACCTTC | CASSILASHRDSRRGYTF
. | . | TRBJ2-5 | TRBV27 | TGTGCCAGCAGTTTATATCGGGCAGAGACCCAGTACTTC | CASSLYRAETQYF
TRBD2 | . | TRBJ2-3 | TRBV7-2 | TGTGCCAGCAGCTTAAGTACGGGGGGGTTTTGGGATACGCAGTATTTT | CASSLSTGGFWDTQYF
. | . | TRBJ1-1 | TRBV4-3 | TGCGCCAGCAGCCAAGATATACCATCCATAAGCCGGTCGTTCTTT | CASSQDIPSISRSFF
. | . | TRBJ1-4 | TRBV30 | TGTGCCTGGAGTGTACAGGCTGCAACTAATGAAAAACTGTTTTTT | CAWSVQAATNEKLFF
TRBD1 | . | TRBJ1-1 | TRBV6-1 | TGTGCCAGCACCAGGGGGCGTCACACTGAAGCTTTCTTT | CASTRGRHTEAFF
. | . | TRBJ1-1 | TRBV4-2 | TGTGCCAGCAGCTTCTTTCGGTCCTACACTGAAGCTTTCTTT | CASSFFRSYTEAFF
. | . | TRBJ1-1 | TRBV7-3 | TGTGCCAGCAGCCTTAGGGCACTACCTAACGCTGAAGCTTTCTTT | CASSLRALPNAEAFF
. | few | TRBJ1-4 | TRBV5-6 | TGTGCCAGCAGCTTGGCCCCCCGGGATGATAATGAAAAACTGTTTTTT | CASSLAPRDDNEKLFF
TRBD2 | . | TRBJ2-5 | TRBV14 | TGTGCCAGCAGCCGACAATCTAGCGGGTATGAGACCCAGTACTTC | CASSRQSSGYETQYF
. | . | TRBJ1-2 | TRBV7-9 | TGTGCCAGCAGCTCCGTCCGGACGTTCTCCGGGCTCGGCTACACCTTC | CASSSVRTFSGLGYTF